The source of this TCR beta chain is a study of T cell responses to AZD1222 COVID-19 vaccine. V was cut by 2 bases and J by 3 bases, with 13 bases left in between. Looked up from germline, CDR1 is MDHEN and CDR2 is SYDVKM. This CDR3 has 15 amino acids. Assay used: immunoSEQ multiplex PCR; TCRdb lists only in-frame clones, some missing. This sample has 90,000 to 100,000 clones, with about 90% found just once. The TCR was taken from an adult who received the AZD1222 COVID-19 vaccine. Sequencing used peripheral blood, obtained 28 days after the second AZD1222 dose. The chain uses TRBV28 and TRBJ1-2; D possibly corresponds to TRBD1 (6 bases). CDR3 sequence: CASSLTRGQDYGYTF. In DNA, the CDR3 is TGTGCCAGCAGTTTAACCCGGGGGCAGGACTATGGCTACACCTTC.